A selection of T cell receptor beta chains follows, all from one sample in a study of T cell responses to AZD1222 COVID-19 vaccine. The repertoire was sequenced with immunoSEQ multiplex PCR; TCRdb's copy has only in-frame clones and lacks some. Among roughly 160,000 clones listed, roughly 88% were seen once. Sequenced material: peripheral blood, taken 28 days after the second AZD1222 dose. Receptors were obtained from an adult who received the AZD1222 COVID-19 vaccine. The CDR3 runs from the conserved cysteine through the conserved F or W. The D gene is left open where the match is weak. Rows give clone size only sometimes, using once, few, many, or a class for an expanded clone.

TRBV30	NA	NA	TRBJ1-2	TGTGCCTGGAGCCCCAGGGGTCCGGGGCTCGGCTACACCTTC	CAWSPRGPGLGYTF
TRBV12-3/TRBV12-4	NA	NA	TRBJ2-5	TGTGCCAGCAGCCCAAGGCCGACGGAGACCCAGTACTTC	CASSPRPTETQYF
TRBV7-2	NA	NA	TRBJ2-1	TGTGCCAGCAGCTTTGACTCCTCTAGCAAAAGTAAGTTCTTC	CASSFDSSSKSKFF
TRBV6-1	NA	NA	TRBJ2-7	TGTGCCAGCAGTGAACTAGTGCGTACGGTTTACGGCTACGAGCAGTACTTC	CASSELVRTVYGYEQYF
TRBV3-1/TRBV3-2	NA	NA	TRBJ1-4	TGTGCCAGCAGCCAAGGTAACAGCCCTAATGAAAAACTGTTTTTT	CASSQGNSPNEKLFF
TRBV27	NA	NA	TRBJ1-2	TGTGCCAGCAGGACCCGGGACACCGAGAACTATGGCTACACCTTC	CASRTRDTENYGYTF
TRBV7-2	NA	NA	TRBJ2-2	TGTGCCAGCAGCTTATACGGGAACACCGGGGAGCTGTTTTTT	CASSLYGNTGELFF
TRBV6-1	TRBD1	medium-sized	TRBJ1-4	TGTGCCAGCAGTGAAACCCCCGGGACAGGGACGGAAAAACTGTTTTTT	CASSETPGTGTEKLFF
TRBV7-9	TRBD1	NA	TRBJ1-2	TGTGCCAGCAGCCGTCCAGGGGGAGGATATGGCTACACCTTC	CASSRPGGGYGYTF
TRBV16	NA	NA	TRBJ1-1	TGTGCCAGCAGCCAATTACCAGGGAACACTGAAGCTTTCTTT	CASSQLPGNTEAFF
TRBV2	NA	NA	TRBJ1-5	TGTGCCAGCAGAAAGGGTTCCCAGCAGCCCCAGCATTTT	CASRKGSQQPQHF
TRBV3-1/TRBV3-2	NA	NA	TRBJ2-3	TGTGCCAGCAGCCAAGAAAGGGGTAGCCAGTATTTT	CASSQERGSQYF